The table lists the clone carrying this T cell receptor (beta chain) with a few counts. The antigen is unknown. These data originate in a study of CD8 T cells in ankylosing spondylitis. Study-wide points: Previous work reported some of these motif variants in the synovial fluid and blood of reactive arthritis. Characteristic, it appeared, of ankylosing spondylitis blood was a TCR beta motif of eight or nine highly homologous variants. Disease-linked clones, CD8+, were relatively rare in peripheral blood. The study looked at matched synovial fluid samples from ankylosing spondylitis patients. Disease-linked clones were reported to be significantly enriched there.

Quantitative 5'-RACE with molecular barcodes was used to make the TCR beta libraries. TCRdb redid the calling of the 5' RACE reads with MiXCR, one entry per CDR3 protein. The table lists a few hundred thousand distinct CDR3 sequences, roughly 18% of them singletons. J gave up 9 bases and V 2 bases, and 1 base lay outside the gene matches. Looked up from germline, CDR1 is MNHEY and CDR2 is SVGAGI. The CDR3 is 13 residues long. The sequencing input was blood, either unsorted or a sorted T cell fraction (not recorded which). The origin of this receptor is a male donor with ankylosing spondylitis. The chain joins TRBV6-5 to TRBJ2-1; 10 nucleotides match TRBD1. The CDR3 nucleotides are TGTGCCAGCAGTTACGACAGGGGGCTTGAGCAGTTCTTC. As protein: CASSYDRGLEQFF.